The 18 T cell receptor beta chains presented below share a single source sample, sequenced in a study of blood T cell repertoires in COVID-19. Clones were read by immunoSEQ multiplex PCR, and TCRdb kept only the in-frame ones, dropping some. The sample includes 120,000 or so clones, nearly 90% of them seen just once. Sequenced input: peripheral blood. The origin of the receptors is a woman in her sixties or seventies with COVID-19, enrolled during active disease.

CDR3 protein: CSASGRETQYF. The CDR3 nucleotides are TGCAGTGCCAGCGGGCGGGAGACCCAGTACTTC. The chain joins TRBV20-1 to TRBJ2-5; TRBD2 might be the D (6 bases). The CDR3 runs to 11 residues. Germline assignment: CDR1 DFQATT and CDR2 SNEGSKA (reference sequence). V was cut by 6 bases and J by 5 bases, with 10 bases left in between.

This clone has only one observation. The chain's CDR3 is CASSFGIPYGYTF. CDR3 sequence (DNA): TGTGCCAGCAGCTTCGGTATTCCTTATGGCTACACCTTC. The chain has TRBV3-1 (or the pseudogene TRBV3-2) and TRBJ1-2, with no clear D. The CDR3 has 13 residues. V lost 5 bases and J lost 5, with 12 bases in between. Germline V gene lookup returns CDR1 LGHDT and CDR2 YNNKEL (reference sequence).

This chain links TRBV7-2 with TRBJ1-5; D is ambiguous. This CDR3 comprises 14 residues. V shed 0 bases and J shed 2 bases, with 5 bases lying between them. The germline gives CDR1 SGHTA, CDR2 FQGNSA. CDR3 bases: TGTGCCAGCAGCTTAGCTCCGGGCAATCAGCCCCAGCATTTT. Amino acids: CASSLAPGNQPQHF. Filled out from reference TRBV7-2 and TRBJ1-5, the complete variable domain reads GAGVSQSPSNKVTEKGKDVELRCDPISGHTALYWYRQSLGQGLEFLIYFQGNSAPDKSGLPSDRFSAERTGGSVSTLTIQRTQQEDSAVYLCASSLAPGNQPQHFGDGTRLSIL.

V and J are TRBV7-3 and TRBJ1-2; 9 bases align to TRBD1. CDR1 is SGHTA, CDR2 FQGTGA, per germline. The length of the CDR3 is 15 residues. The V segment lost 4 bases and the J segment 2 bases; nucleotides outside the gene matches: 5. CDR3 bases: TGTGCCAGCAGCTCGGGACAGGGAGCCAACTATGGCTACACCTTC. Its translation: CASSSGQGANYGYTF.

The chain couples TRBV7-2 to TRBJ2-5; TRBD1 might be the D (6 bases). V was shortened by 5 bases and J by 7 bases, with 17 bases between the two germline ends. This CDR3 region has 14 residues. Germline lookup yields CDR1 SGHTA and CDR2 FQGNSA. The CDR3 loop reads CASSPTTGSGTQYF. CDR3 coding DNA: TGTGCCAGCAGCCCCACTACAGGGTCCGGGACCCAGTACTTC.

V gene TRBV2 combines with J gene TRBJ1-4, with a possible D match to TRBD1 (5 bases). V dropped 6 bases and J dropped 1 base, with 12 bases sitting between them. The CDR3 is 15 amino acids. The germline V gene encodes CDR1 SNHLY and CDR2 FYNNEI. CDR3 in amino acids: CASRERGGTNEKLFF. CDR3 in DNA: TGTGCCAGCAGGGAGAGGGGAGGAACTAATGAAAAACTGTTTTTT.

The chain has TRBV7-9 and TRBJ2-2; 10 nucleotides align to TRBD1. Trimming took 6 bases from V and 5 from J; bases not matched to a gene: 9. CDR1 and CDR2 from the germline V gene are SEHNR and FQNEAQ (reference sequence). This CDR3 has 16 amino acids. The CDR3 region is CASSSTGQGVTGELFF. Written as DNA, the CDR3 is TGTGCCAGCAGTTCCACCGGACAGGGGGTAACCGGGGAGCTGTTTTTT.

The chain combines TRBV5-1 with TRBJ2-5, with 8 nucleotides matching TRBD1. CDR1 and CDR2 (germline): SGHRS, YFSETQ. The CDR3 runs 14 residues. Trimming at V came to 3 bases and at J to 1 base, leaving 2 bases not matched to a gene. The CDR3 region has the DNA TGCGCCAGCAGCTCGCAGGGGGCCCAAGAGACCCAGTACTTC. It yields the protein CASSSQGAQETQYF.

The chain combines TRBV19 with TRBJ1-1, with TRBD1 as a possible D gene (5 bases). Between the trimmed V and J ends, which lost 5 bases and 4 bases, there was a span of 11 bases. The CDR3 is 13 amino acids. Per germline, CDR1 LNHDA and CDR2 SQIVND (reference sequence). The CDR3 loop reads CASSAYRGTEAFF. The CDR3 nucleotides read TGTGCCAGTAGTGCATATAGGGGCACTGAAGCTTTCTTT.

The chain employs TRBV5-8 and TRBJ1-2; 10 bases match TRBD1. J lost 4 bases, V lost 6 bases, and 9 bases had no gene match. This CDR3 is built from 15 residues. CDR1 and CDR2 (germline): SGHTS, YDEGEE. Written as DNA, the CDR3 is TGTGCCAGCACTCCTGATCGGGACAGGGGCTATGGCTACACCTTC. This encodes CASTPDRDRGYGYTF.

The chain is built from TRBV19 and TRBJ1-2; 7 nucleotides match TRBD1. This CDR3 is built from 14 residues. Germline trimming cut 5 bases from V and 2 bases from J; bases unmatched to any gene: 5. The germline V gene has CDR1 LNHDA and CDR2 SQIVND (reference sequence). CDR3 coding DNA: TGTGCCAGTAGTCCGGACAGGCGGAACTATGGCTACACCTTC. Translating gives CASSPDRRNYGYTF.

The genes are TRBV10-3 and TRBJ2-7; 11 bases line up with TRBD2. This CDR3 is built from 15 residues. V lost 5 bases to trimming and J lost 5 bases; unmatched junction nucleotides: 8. Germline V gives CDR1 ENHRY, CDR2 SYGVKD. The CDR3, as DNA: TGTGCCATCAGTAATAGCGGGGGGGCTTTCCACGAGCAGTACTTC. Protein sequence: CAISNSGGAFHEQYF.

The chain employs TRBV7-9 and TRBJ1-1, with a tentative D call TRBD1 (5 bases). V was trimmed by 5 bases and J by 1 base, leaving 11 bases between them. This CDR3 contains 14 residues. Germline V CDR1 and CDR2: SEHNR, FQNEAQ (reference sequence). CDR3 sequence reads: CASSTWTPNTEAFF. In nucleotides, the CDR3 is TGTGCCAGCAGCACATGGACACCGAACACTGAAGCTTTCTTT.

The rearrangement uses TRBV29-1 and TRBJ2-3, with TRBD2 identical over 7 bases. The V segment lost 4 bases and the J segment 5 bases; nucleotides outside the gene matches: 15. The CDR3 runs to 16 residues. Germline CDR1 is SQVTM and CDR2 is ANQGSEA. The CDR3 is CSVGTAGENYVDTQYF. The CDR3 DNA sequence: TGCAGCGTTGGAACGGCGGGGGAGAACTACGTAGATACGCAGTATTTT.

The chain joins TRBV3-1 (or the pseudogene TRBV3-2) to TRBJ2-1; D is possibly TRBD2 (6 bases). The CDR3 is made up of 15 amino acids. Trimming took 7 bases from V and 4 from J, leaving 17 bases between them. The germline CDR1 and CDR2 sequences are LGHDT and YNNKEL (reference sequence). This CDR3 reads CASNYGTALYNEQFF. The CDR3 DNA reads TGTGCCAGCAACTACGGGACTGCCCTATACAATGAGCAGTTCTTC.

This chain links TRBV6-1 with TRBJ1-5; no clear D gene. V was shortened by 3 bases and J by 6 bases, with 6 bases between the two germline ends. This CDR3 comprises 12 residues. Germline CDR1 is MNHNS and CDR2 is SASEGT. The CDR3 nucleotides are TGTGCCAGCAGTGACCTTCCTCAGCCCCAGCATTTT. Residues: CASSDLPQPQHF.

The CDR3 reads CASTDRRLADNTGELFF. The CDR3 DNA follows: TGTGCCAGTACCGATAGGCGACTAGCGGATAACACCGGGGAGCTGTTTTTT. This sequence joins TRBV19 and TRBJ2-2; the match to TRBD2 covers 9 bases. Unmatched junction bases numbered 11, after V lost 7 bases and J lost 2 bases. The germline CDR1 and CDR2 sequences are LNHDA and SQIVND (reference sequence). The CDR3 is 17 residues long.

V usage is TRBV5-6 and J usage is TRBJ1-5; D perhaps matches TRBD1 (6 bases). The length of the CDR3 is 14 residues. Trimming cost V 0 bases and J 7 bases, with 11 bases left between them. The germline V gene encodes CDR1 SGHDT and CDR2 YYEEEE. The CDR3 DNA reads as TGTGCCAGCAGCTTGGAGGGGGGGATCCAGCCCCAGCATTTT. Encoded protein: CASSLEGGIQPQHF.